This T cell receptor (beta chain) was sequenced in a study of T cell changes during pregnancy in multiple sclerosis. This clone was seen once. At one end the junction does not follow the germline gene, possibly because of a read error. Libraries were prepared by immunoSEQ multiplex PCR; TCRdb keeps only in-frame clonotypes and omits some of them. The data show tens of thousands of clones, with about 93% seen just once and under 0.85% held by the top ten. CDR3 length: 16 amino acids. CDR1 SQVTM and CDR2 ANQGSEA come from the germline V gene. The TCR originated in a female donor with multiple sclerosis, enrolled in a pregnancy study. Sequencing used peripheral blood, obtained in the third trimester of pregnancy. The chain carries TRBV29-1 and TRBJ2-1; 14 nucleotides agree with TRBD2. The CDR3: CSVEGTSGSAYNEQFF. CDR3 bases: TGCAGCGTCGAAGGGACTAGCGGGAGCGCCTACAATGAGCAGTTCTTC.